The present T cell receptor beta chain was sequenced within a study of cytomegalovirus exposure and HLA in healthy donors. The CDR3 sequence is 18 residues long. The V gene end was trimmed by 1 base and the J gene end by 3 bases; junction bases not matched to a gene: 14. The germline CDR1 and CDR2 sequences are MGHRA and YSYEKL. Measured with immunoSEQ multiplex PCR; TCRdb has only the in-frame clones, and not every one. In the table there are 250,000 to 300,000 clones, around 90% of which are singletons. As to this clone: Its cognate antigen is unknown.

Overall study results and limits: Testing in vitro showed a few CMV-associated chains specific for CMV antigens.

The clonotype originates from a woman aged 18-35 years in good health and CMV-seronegative. J is TRBJ2-7 and V is TRBV4-1, with 8 bases that match TRBD2. Sequencing was carried out using PBMCs. CDR3 sequence (DNA): TGCGCCAGCAGCCAAGCCGGGGCAAGAAGCGGGGGTATCTACGAGCAGTACTTC. It codes for CASSQAGARSGGIYEQYF.